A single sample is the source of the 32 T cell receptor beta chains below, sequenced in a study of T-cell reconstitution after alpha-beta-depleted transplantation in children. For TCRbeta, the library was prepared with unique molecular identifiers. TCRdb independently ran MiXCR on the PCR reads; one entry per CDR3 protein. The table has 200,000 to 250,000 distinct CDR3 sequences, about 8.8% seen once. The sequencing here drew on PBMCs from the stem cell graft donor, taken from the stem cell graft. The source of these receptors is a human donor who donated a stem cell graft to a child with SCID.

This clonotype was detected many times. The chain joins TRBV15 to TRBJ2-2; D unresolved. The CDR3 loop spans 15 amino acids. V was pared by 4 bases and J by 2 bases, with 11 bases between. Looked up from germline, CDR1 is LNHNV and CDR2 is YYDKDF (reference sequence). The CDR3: CATSKGRPNTGELFF. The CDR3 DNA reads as TGTGCCACCAGCAAGGGCCGGCCAAACACCGGGGAGCTGTTTTTT. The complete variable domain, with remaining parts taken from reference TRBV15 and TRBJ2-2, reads DAMVIQNPRYQVTQFGKPVTLSCSQTLNHNVMYWYQQKSSQAPKLLFHYYDKDFNNEADTPDNFQSRRPNTSFCFLDIRSPGLGDTAMYLCATSKGRPNTGELFFGEGSRLTVL.

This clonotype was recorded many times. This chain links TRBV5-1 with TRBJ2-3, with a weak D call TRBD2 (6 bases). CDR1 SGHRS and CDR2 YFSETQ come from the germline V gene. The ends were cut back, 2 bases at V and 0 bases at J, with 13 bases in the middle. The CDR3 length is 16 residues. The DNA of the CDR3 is TGCGCCAGCAGCTTCGGCGGGGACGCTAGCACAGATACGCAGTATTTT. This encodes CASSFGGDASTDTQYF. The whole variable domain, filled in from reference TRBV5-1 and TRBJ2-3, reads KAGVTQTPRYLIKTRGQQVTLSCSPISGHRSVSWYQQTPGQGLQFLFEYFSETQRNKGNFPGRFSGRQFSNSRSEMNVSTLELGDSALYLCASSFGGDASTDTQYFGPGTRLTVL.

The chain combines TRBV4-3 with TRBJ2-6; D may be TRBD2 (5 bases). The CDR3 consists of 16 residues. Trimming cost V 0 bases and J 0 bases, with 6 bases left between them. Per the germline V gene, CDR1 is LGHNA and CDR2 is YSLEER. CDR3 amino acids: CASSQDRGSGANVLTF. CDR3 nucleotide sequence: TGCGCCAGCAGCCAAGATCGGGGCTCTGGGGCCAACGTCCTGACTTTC.

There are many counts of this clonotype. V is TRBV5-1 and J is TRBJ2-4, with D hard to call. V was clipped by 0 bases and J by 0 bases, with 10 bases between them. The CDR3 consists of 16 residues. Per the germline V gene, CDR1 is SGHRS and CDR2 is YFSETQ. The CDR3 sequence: CASSLGGTLAKNIQYF. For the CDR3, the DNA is TGCGCCAGCAGCTTGGGGGGAACCTTAGCCAAAAACATTCAGTACTTC.

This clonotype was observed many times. DNA of the CDR3: TGTGCCAGCAGCATTTCCCGGGACTACACGTACCAAGAGACCCAGTACTTC. Residues: CASSISRDYTYQETQYF. This chain connects TRBV7-9 to TRBJ2-5; 7 nucleotides agree with TRBD2. Losses at the gene ends were 5 bases for V and 0 bases for J; bases not matched to a gene: 12. CDR1 and CDR2 (germline): SEHNR, FQNEAQ (reference sequence). The CDR3 has 17 residues.

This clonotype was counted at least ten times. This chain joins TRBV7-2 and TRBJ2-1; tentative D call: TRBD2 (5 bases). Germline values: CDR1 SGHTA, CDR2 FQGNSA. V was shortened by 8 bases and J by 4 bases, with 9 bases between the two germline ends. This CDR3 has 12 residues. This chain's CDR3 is CASGLLYNEQFF. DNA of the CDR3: TGTGCCAGCGGACTGCTGTACAATGAGCAGTTCTTC.

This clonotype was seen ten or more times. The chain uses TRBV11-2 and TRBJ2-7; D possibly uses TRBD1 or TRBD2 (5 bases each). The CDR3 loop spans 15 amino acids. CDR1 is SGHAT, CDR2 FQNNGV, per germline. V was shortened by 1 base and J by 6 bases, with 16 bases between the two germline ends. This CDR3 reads CASSLVTGTFREQYF. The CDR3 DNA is TGTGCCAGCAGCTTAGTGACGGGGACCTTTCGCGAGCAGTACTTC.

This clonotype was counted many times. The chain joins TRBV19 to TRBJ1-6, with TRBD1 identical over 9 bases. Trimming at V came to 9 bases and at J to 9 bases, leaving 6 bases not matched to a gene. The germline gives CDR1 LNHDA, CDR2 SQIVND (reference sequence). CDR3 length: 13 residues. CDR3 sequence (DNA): TGTGCCAGCCGGGGACAGGGATTTTCACCCCTCCACTTT. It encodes CASRGQGFSPLHF.

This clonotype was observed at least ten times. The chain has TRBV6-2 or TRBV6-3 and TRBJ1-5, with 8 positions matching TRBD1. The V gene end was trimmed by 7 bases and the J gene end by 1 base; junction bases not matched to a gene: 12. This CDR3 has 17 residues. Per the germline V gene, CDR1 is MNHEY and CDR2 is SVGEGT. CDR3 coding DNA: TGTGCCAGCACCCCCCGCACAGGGGGAGGAAGCAATCAGCCCCAGCATTTT. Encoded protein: CASTPRTGGGSNQPQHF.

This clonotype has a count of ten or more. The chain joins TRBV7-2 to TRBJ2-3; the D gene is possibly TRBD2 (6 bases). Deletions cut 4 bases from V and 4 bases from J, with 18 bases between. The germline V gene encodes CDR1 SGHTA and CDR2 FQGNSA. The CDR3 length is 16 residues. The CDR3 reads CASSSLGGWGADTQYF. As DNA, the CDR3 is TGTGCCAGCAGCTCCCTAGGCGGATGGGGGGCAGATACGCAGTATTTT.

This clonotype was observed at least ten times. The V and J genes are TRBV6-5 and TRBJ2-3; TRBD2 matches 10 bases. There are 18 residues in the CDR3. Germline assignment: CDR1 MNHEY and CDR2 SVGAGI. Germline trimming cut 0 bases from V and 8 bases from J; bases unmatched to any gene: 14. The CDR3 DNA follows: TGTGCCAGCAGTTACTCGGCTCGGGAGCGGGGGGGTATTGGTACGCAGTATTTT. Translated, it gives CASSYSARERGGIGTQYF.

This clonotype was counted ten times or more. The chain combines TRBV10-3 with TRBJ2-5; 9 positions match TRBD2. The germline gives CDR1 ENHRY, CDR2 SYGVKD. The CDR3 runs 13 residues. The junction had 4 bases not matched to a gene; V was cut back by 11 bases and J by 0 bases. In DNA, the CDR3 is TGTGCCGTAGCGGGGGTGTACCAAGAGACCCAGTACTTC. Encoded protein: CAVAGVYQETQYF.

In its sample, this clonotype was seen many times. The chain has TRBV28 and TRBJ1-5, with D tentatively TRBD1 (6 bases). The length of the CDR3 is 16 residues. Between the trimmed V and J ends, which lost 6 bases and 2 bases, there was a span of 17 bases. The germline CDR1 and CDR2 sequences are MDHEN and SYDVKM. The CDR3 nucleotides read TGTGCCAGCAGCTGGGACACCTCAGAGGGCAATCAGCCCCAGCATTTT. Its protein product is CASSWDTSEGNQPQHF. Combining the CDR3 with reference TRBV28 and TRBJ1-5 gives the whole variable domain DVKVTQSSRYLVKRTGEKVFLECVQDMDHENMFWYRQDPGLGLRLIYFSYDVKMKEKGDIPEGYSVSREKKERFSLILESASTNQTSMYLCASSWDTSEGNQPQHFGDGTRLSIL.

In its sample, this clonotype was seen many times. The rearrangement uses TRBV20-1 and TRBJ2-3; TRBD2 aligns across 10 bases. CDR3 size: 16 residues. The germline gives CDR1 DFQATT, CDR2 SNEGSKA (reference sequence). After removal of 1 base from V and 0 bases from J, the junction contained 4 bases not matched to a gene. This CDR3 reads CSARAATSGSTDTQYF. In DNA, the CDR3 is TGCAGTGCTAGAGCTGCGACTAGCGGGAGCACAGATACGCAGTATTTT.

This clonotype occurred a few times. The CDR3 region has the DNA TGTGCCTGGAGTGCCCGGTCCCGGACAGGGGCGGGTCGGAAGCAGTACTTC. As protein: CAWSARSRTGAGRKQYF. The chain recombines TRBV30 with TRBJ2-7, with 9 bases that match TRBD1. The V and J ends lost 1 base and 8 bases, in that order; junction bases with no gene match: 18. The CDR3 totals 17 residues. Looked up from germline, CDR1 is GTSNPN and CDR2 is SVGIG (reference sequence).

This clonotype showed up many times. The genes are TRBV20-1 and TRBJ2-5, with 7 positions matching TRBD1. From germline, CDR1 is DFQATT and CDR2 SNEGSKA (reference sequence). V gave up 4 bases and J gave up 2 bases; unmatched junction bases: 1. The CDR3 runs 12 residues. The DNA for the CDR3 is TGCAGTGCTACGGGACAGCAAGAGACCCAGTACTTC. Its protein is CSATGQQETQYF.

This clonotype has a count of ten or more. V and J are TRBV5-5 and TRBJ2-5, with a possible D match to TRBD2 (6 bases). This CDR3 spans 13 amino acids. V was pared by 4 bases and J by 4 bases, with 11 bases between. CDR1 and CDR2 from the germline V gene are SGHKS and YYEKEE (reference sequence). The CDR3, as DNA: TGTGCCAGCAGCGGGAGGTTTAGAGAGACCCAGTACTTC. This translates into CASSGRFRETQYF.

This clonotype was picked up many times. The CDR3 nucleotides are TGTGCCAGCAGTTACTCGAGTGGGGTGGCGGAAGCTTTCTTT. Amino acids: CASSYSSGVAEAFF. The chain is built from TRBV6-5 and TRBJ1-1; no definite D call. Between the trimmed V and J ends, which lost 0 bases and 8 bases, there was a span of 13 bases. Germline assignment: CDR1 MNHEY and CDR2 SVGAGI. This CDR3 has 14 residues.

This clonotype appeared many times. The CDR3, as DNA: TGCGCCAGCAGCTTGGAACCGGGACAGGGCGCCGGGGAGCTGTTTTTT. It translates to CASSLEPGQGAGELFF. This sequence joins TRBV5-1 and TRBJ2-2, with 9 nucleotides matching TRBD1. The V and J ends lost 0 bases and 6 bases, in that order; junction bases with no gene match: 6. Germline CDR1 is SGHRS and CDR2 is YFSETQ. The CDR3 has 16 residues.

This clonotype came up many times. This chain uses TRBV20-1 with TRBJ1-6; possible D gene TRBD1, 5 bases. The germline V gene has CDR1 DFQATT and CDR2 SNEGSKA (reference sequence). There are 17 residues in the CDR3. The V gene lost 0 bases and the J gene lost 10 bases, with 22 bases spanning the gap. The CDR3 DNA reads TGCAGTGCTAGAGATCGAGAAAGGGGCTCTGGGGTATCACCCCTCCACTTT. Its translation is CSARDRERGSGVSPLHF.

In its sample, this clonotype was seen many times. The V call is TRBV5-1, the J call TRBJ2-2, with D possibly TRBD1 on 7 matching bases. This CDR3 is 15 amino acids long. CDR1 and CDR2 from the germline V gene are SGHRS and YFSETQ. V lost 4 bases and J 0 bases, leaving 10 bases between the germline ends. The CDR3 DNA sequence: TGCGCCAGCAGCCCAGGGGGGTCGAACACCGGGGAGCTGTTTTTT. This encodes CASSPGGSNTGELFF.

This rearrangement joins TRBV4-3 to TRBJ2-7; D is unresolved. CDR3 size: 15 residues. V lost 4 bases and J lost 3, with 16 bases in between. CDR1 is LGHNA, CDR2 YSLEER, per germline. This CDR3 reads CASSLDTSANYEQYF. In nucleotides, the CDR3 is TGCGCCAGCAGCCTCGACACCTCAGCTAACTACGAGCAGTACTTC.

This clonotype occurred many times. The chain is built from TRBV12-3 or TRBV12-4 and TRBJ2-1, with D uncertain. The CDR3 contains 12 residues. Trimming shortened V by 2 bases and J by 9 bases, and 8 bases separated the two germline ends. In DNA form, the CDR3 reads TGTGCCAGCAGTTTATTCGGTGGTGAGCAGTTCTTC. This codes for CASSLFGGEQFF.

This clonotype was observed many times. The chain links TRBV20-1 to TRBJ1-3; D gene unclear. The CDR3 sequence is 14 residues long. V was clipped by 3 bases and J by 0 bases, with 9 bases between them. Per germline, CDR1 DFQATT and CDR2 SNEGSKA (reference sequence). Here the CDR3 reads CSASPVDSGNTIYF. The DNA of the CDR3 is TGCAGTGCTAGTCCGGTAGACTCTGGAAACACCATATATTTT.

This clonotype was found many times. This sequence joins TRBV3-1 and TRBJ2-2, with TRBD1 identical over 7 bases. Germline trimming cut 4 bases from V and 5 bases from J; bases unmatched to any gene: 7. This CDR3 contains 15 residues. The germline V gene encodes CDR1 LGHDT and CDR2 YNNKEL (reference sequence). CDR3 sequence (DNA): TGTGCCAGCAGCCCCGAGGACAGGAGAACCGGGGAGCTGTTTTTT. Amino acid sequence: CASSPEDRRTGELFF.

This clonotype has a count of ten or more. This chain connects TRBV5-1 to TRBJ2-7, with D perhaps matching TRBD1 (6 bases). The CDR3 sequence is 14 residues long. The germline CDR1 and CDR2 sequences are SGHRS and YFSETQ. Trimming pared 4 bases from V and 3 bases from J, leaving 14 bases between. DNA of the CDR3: TGCGCCAGCAGCCCAACCACAGGGTTCTACGAGCAGTACTTC. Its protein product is CASSPTTGFYEQYF.

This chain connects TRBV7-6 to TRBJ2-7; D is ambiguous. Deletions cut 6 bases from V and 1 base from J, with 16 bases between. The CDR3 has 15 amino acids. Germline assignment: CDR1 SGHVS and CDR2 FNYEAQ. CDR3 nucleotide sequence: TGTGCCAGCAGACCTCTTGGGCACAGTTCCTACGAGCAGTACTTC. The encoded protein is CASRPLGHSSYEQYF.

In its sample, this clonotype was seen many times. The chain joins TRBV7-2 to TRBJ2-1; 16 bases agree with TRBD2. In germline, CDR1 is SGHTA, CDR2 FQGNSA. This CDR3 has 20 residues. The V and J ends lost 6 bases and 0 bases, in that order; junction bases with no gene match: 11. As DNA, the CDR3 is TGTGCCAGCAGAAGCCACGCGGGACTAGCGGGGGGGAGCTCCTACAATGAGCAGTTCTTC. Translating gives CASRSHAGLAGGSSYNEQFF.

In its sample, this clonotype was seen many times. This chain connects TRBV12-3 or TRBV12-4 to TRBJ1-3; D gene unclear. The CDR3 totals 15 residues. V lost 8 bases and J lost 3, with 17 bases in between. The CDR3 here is CASSRSETGGNTIYF. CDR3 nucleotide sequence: TGTGCCAGCTCTAGATCCGAGACGGGTGGAAACACCATATATTTT.

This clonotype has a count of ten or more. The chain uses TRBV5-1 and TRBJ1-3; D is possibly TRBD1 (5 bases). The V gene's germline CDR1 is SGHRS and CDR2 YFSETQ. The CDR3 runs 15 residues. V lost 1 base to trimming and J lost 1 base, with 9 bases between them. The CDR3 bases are TGCGCCAGCAGCTTGTGGGGGGATTCTGGAAACACCATATATTTT. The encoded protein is CASSLWGDSGNTIYF.

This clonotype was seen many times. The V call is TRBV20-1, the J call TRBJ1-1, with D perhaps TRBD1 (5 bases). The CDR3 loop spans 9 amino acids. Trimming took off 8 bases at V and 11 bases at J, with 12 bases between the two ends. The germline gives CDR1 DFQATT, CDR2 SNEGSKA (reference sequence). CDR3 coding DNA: TGCAGTCTGGGGGTCTGGGCTTTCTTT. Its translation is CSLGVWAFF.

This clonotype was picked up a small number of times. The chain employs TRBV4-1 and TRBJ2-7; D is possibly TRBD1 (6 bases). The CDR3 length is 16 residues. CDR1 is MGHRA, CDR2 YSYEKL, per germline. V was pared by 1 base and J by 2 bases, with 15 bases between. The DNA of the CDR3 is TGCGCCAGCAGCCAAGTGTCCGGGACATCGGCCTACGAGCAGTACTTC. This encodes CASSQVSGTSAYEQYF.